The 30 T cell receptor beta chains given below trace back to one sample, sequenced in a study of early T cells in non-severe SARS-CoV-2 infection. TCRdb independently ran MiXCR on the 5' RACE reads; one entry per CDR3 protein. The sample yields roughly 43,000 distinct CDR3 sequences, under 30% seen once. The starting material was whole blood, obtained at baseline. These receptors all stem from an adult who was a healthcare worker with PCR-confirmed SARS-CoV-2 infection or an uninfected control (not recorded which).

The chain is built from TRBV20-1 and TRBJ2-1, with TRBD1 matching 7 bases. The CDR3 contains 15 residues. The germline V gene encodes CDR1 DFQATT and CDR2 SNEGSKA (reference sequence). V lost 3 bases to trimming and J lost 0 bases; unmatched junction nucleotides: 5. As DNA, the CDR3 is TGCAGTGCTAGTATGGGACAGAGCTCCTACAATGAGCAGTTCTTC. Protein: CSASMGQSSYNEQFF.

The gene calls are TRBV5-1 and TRBJ2-3; 9 positions agree with TRBD1. V shed 0 bases, J shed 4 bases, and the junction held 3 bases outside the gene matches. The CDR3 sequence is 15 residues long. The germline V gene has CDR1 SGHRS and CDR2 YFSETQ. CDR3 loop: CASSLDRGQADTQYF. The DNA for the CDR3 is TGCGCCAGCAGCTTGGACAGGGGGCAGGCAGATACGCAGTATTTT. Using reference TRBV5-1 and TRBJ2-3 for the parts outside the CDR3, the full variable domain is KAGVTQTPRYLIKTRGQQVTLSCSPISGHRSVSWYQQTPGQGLQFLFEYFSETQRNKGNFPGRFSGRQFSNSRSEMNVSTLELGDSALYLCASSLDRGQADTQYFGPGTRLTVL.

This clonotype was seen a few times. The chain combines TRBV9 with TRBJ2-2; no definite D call. Trimming took off 1 base at V and 1 base at J, with 11 bases between the two ends. Per germline, CDR1 SGDLS and CDR2 YYNGEE. CDR3 length: 16 residues. The CDR3 sequence: CASSVTAGLNTGELFF. CDR3 nucleotides: TGTGCCAGCAGCGTAACGGCAGGTTTGAACACCGGGGAGCTGTTTTTT.

The chain recombines TRBV5-4 with TRBJ1-1; a weak D match, TRBD1 (6 bases). With 2 bases removed from V and 6 bases from J, the gap between germline ends came to 11 bases. The CDR3 length is 13 residues. Germline CDR1 and CDR2: SGHNT and YYREEE (reference sequence). The CDR3 bases are TGTGCCAGCAGCTTAGGGGGGCGGGCTGAAGCTTTCTTT. Translation gives CASSLGGRAEAFF. The full variable domain, with the rest looked up from reference TRBV5-4 and TRBJ1-1, is ETGVTQSPTHLIKTRGQQVTLRCSSQSGHNTVSWYQQALGQGPQFIFQYYREEENGRGNFPPRFSGLQFPNYSSELNVNALELDDSALYLCASSLGGRAEAFFGQGTRLTVV.

The chain joins TRBV19 to TRBJ2-1, with D possibly being TRBD1 (5 bases). CDR1 LNHDA and CDR2 SQIVND come from the germline V gene (reference sequence). Deletions cut 9 bases from V and 10 bases from J, with 28 bases between. The CDR3 extends over 16 amino acids. The CDR3 DNA is TGTGCCAGCACCCCGATTCGGCCCCAGGGCGGTGGGGAGCAGTTCTTC. Its protein is CASTPIRPQGGGEQFF.

The chain combines TRBV9 with TRBJ1-2; TRBD1 is a possible D gene (6 bases). V dropped 4 bases and J dropped 4 bases, with 14 bases sitting between them. CDR1 is SGDLS and CDR2 is YYNGEE in the germline V gene. The CDR3 sequence is 14 residues long. The CDR3 reads CASSTRQELYGYTF. As DNA, the CDR3 is TGTGCCAGCAGCACCAGACAGGAACTCTATGGCTACACCTTC.

The table lists this clonotype with a few counts. The V gene is TRBV7-8, the J gene TRBJ2-1, with D unclear. The V gene's germline CDR1 is SGHVS and CDR2 FQNEAQ. The V end lost 5 bases, the J end lost 2 bases, and 19 bases lay between the germline ends. CDR3 size: 17 residues. The CDR3 here is CASSPHQKGVAYNEQFF. CDR3 nucleotides: TGTGCCAGCAGCCCCCATCAGAAGGGCGTCGCCTACAATGAGCAGTTCTTC.

This clonotype showed up just once. The chain links TRBV10-1 to TRBJ2-7; D uncertain. This CDR3 is 13 amino acids long. Germline V gene lookup returns CDR1 WNHNN and CDR2 SYGVQD (reference sequence). Trimming pared 2 bases from V and 1 base from J, leaving 6 bases between. The CDR3 here is CASSEKVSYEQYF. Written as DNA, the CDR3 is TGCGCCAGCAGTGAGAAGGTGTCCTACGAGCAGTACTTC.

This clonotype has a handful of counts. This chain uses TRBV11-2 with TRBJ1-1; D unresolved. V lost 5 bases to trimming and J lost 6 bases, with 7 bases between them. The CDR3 length is 11 residues. Germline values: CDR1 SGHAT, CDR2 FQNNGV. The CDR3 is CASSRAAEAFF. The CDR3 nucleotides are TGTGCCAGCAGCCGGGCGGCTGAAGCTTTCTTT. Complete variable domain (other parts from reference TRBV11-2 and TRBJ1-1): EAGVAQSPRYKIIEKRQSVAFWCNPISGHATLYWYQQILGQGPKLLIQFQNNGVVDDSQLPKDRFSAERLKGVDSTLKIQPAKLEDSAVYLCASSRAAEAFFGQGTRLTVV.

This clonotype was detected many times. This chain connects TRBV5-6 to TRBJ2-5, with D perhaps TRBD1 (6 bases). With 3 bases removed from V and 2 bases from J, the gap between germline ends came to 23 bases. Germline-derived CDR1 and CDR2 are SGHDT and YYEEEE. The length of the CDR3 is 18 residues. The CDR3, as DNA: TGTGCCAGCAGCTCCCCCGGGCCACAGGGAGTGGTTCAAGAGACCCAGTACTTC. Translating gives CASSSPGPQGVVQETQYF.

In this sample, this clonotype turned up a few times. The gene calls are TRBV6-5 and TRBJ2-3; 15 nucleotides align to TRBD2. The CDR3 length is 15 residues. CDR1 MNHEY and CDR2 SVGAGI come from the germline V gene. The junction had 1 base not matched to a gene; V was cut back by 4 bases and J by 5 bases. The CDR3, as DNA: TGTGCCAGCAGTTCGGGACTAGCGGGGGGAGATACGCAGTATTTT. Translated: CASSSGLAGGDTQYF.

The gene calls are TRBV11-2 and TRBJ2-7; unclear D gene. Germline V gives CDR1 SGHAT, CDR2 FQNNGV. V lost 6 bases, J lost 2 bases, and 8 bases lay in between. The CDR3 contains 12 residues. CDR3 in DNA: TGTGCCAGCAGTCTTTCCGCCTACGAGCAGTACTTC. Translated: CASSLSAYEQYF.

The gene calls are TRBV20-1 and TRBJ2-3; 13 nucleotides line up with TRBD2. The V segment lost 6 bases and the J segment 6 bases; nucleotides outside the gene matches: 3. In germline, CDR1 is DFQATT, CDR2 SNEGSKA (reference sequence). This CDR3 has 13 amino acids. CDR3 in DNA: TGCAGTGCAAGACTAGCGGGGGGCGATACGCAGTATTTT. It specifies CSARLAGGDTQYF.

This clonotype appeared many times. V usage is TRBV3-1 and J usage is TRBJ1-1, with unresolved D. The CDR3 runs 12 residues. Germline loops: CDR1 LGHDT, CDR2 YNNKEL (reference sequence). Trimming removed 4 bases at V and 1 base at J, with 4 bases between. This CDR3 reads CASSPENTEAFF. In DNA, the CDR3 is TGTGCCAGCAGCCCCGAGAACACTGAAGCTTTCTTT.

V usage is TRBV4-2 and J usage is TRBJ2-1, with 8 bases fitting TRBD1. The CDR3 spans 17 residues. V gave up 2 bases and J gave up 1 base; unmatched junction bases: 7. Germline CDR1 LGHNA, CDR2 YNFKEQ. CDR3 protein: CASSQPGTGMSYNEQFF. The CDR3 DNA follows: TGTGCCAGCAGCCAACCTGGGACAGGCATGTCCTACAATGAGCAGTTCTTC.

This clonotype occurred a few times. V and J are TRBV3-1 and TRBJ2-2; D is perhaps TRBD1 (5 bases). Germline CDR1 and CDR2: LGHDT and YNNKEL (reference sequence). This CDR3 spans 16 amino acids. V was trimmed by 0 bases and J by 7 bases, leaving 15 bases between them. CDR3 protein: CASSQDYGRANGELFF. The CDR3 DNA reads as TGTGCCAGCAGCCAAGATTATGGCAGGGCTAACGGGGAGCTGTTTTTT.

This chain links TRBV4-1 with TRBJ2-1, with no clear D. The CDR3 has 14 amino acids. Germline-derived CDR1 and CDR2 are MGHRA and YSYEKL. V was trimmed by 3 bases and J by 4 bases, leaving 10 bases between them. The CDR3: CASSQRTPYNEQFF. CDR3 sequence (DNA): TGCGCCAGCAGCCAGCGGACCCCTTACAATGAGCAGTTCTTC.

Only a few counts were recorded for this clonotype. The J gene is TRBJ2-2, the V gene TRBV12-3 or TRBV12-4; D not certain. This CDR3 contains 15 residues. Trimming cost V 6 bases and J 1 base, with 12 bases left between them. The CDR3 nucleotides read TGTGCCAGCAGCCTCTTAGGACGGAACACCGGGGAGCTGTTTTTT. This translates into CASSLLGRNTGELFF.

A few counts support this clonotype. The chain links TRBV20-1 to TRBJ1-5; 7 bases line up with TRBD1. The CDR3 length is 15 residues. With V trimmed by 6 bases and J by 2 bases, 10 bases remained unmatched. Germline V gives CDR1 DFQATT, CDR2 SNEGSKA (reference sequence). The CDR3 nucleotides read TGCAGTGCCCCCACACAGGGGTACGGCAATCAGCCCCAGCATTTT. Translated, it gives CSAPTQGYGNQPQHF.

Many counts were recorded for this clonotype. The chain links TRBV7-9 to TRBJ2-7; D not resolved. Germline CDR1 and CDR2: SEHNR and FQNEAQ (reference sequence). The ends were cut back, 5 bases at V and 2 bases at J, with 13 bases in the middle. The CDR3 runs 14 residues. CDR3 nucleotides: TGTGCCAGCAGCCCTTCGTTACGGACCTACGAGCAGTACTTC. It is translated as CASSPSLRTYEQYF.

The sample holds a few counts of this clonotype. The V and J genes are TRBV5-1 and TRBJ1-2, with unresolved D. In germline, CDR1 is SGHRS, CDR2 YFSETQ. Trimming pared 0 bases from V and 2 bases from J, leaving 5 bases between. The CDR3 extends over 13 amino acids. CDR3 in amino acids: CASSLEGNYGYTF. The CDR3 region has the DNA TGCGCCAGCAGCTTGGAAGGGAACTATGGCTACACCTTC.

This clonotype was counted a few times. The V and J genes are TRBV18 and TRBJ2-3; a possible D gene is TRBD1 (5 bases). CDR1 KGHSH and CDR2 LQKENI come from the germline V gene. The CDR3 has 13 residues. Trimming cost V 3 bases and J 6 bases, with 10 bases left between them. The chain's CDR3 is CASSPQGLDTQYF. As DNA, the CDR3 is TGTGCCAGCTCACCCCAGGGTTTGGATACGCAGTATTTT. Drawing the rest from reference TRBV18 and TRBJ2-3, the complete variable domain is NAGVMQNPRHLVRRRGQEARLRCSPMKGHSHVYWYRQLPEEGLKFMVYLQKENIIDESGMPKERFSAEFPKEGPSILRIQQVVRGDSAAYFCASSPQGLDTQYFGPGTRLTVL.

The gene calls are TRBV18 and TRBJ2-2, with D possibly being TRBD1 (5 bases). V was clipped by 2 bases and J by 4 bases, with 11 bases between them. CDR1 and CDR2 from the germline V gene are KGHSH and LQKENI. The CDR3 sequence is 15 residues long. This CDR3 is CASSPLQGITGELFF. CDR3 bases: TGTGCCAGCTCACCATTGCAGGGAATCACCGGGGAGCTGTTTTTT.

The V call is TRBV27, the J call TRBJ2-7, with D possibly matching TRBD1 (6 bases). Trimming removed 5 bases from V and 11 bases from J, with 16 bases in between. Germline lookup yields CDR1 MNHEY and CDR2 SMNVEV (reference sequence). The CDR3 has 12 residues. As DNA, the CDR3 is TGTGCCAGCAGTACCACGACAGGCTCAAAGTACTTC. Translating it yields CASSTTTGSKYF.

This clonotype was seen only a few times. The V and J genes are TRBV3-1 and TRBJ2-3, with a possible D match to TRBD2 (6 bases). The length of the CDR3 is 14 residues. Germline lookup yields CDR1 LGHDT and CDR2 YNNKEL (reference sequence). V lost 1 base and J lost 12, with 17 bases in between. CDR3 loop: CASSQGLGTDSQYF. CDR3 coding DNA: TGTGCCAGCAGCCAAGGACTAGGCACAGATAGTCAGTATTTT.

The chain employs TRBV30 and TRBJ2-3, with 7 bases lining up with TRBD1. The CDR3 spans 15 residues. CDR1 is GTSNPN and CDR2 is SVGIG in the germline V gene (reference sequence). The junction had 6 bases not matched to a gene; V was cut back by 1 base and J by 2 bases. This CDR3 is CAWSAPTGLTDTQYF. The DNA of the CDR3 is TGTGCCTGGAGTGCCCCGACAGGGCTCACAGATACGCAGTATTTT.

This clonotype turned up a few times. This chain connects TRBV6-5 to TRBJ2-1, with D uncertain. The V gene lost 2 bases and the J gene lost 5 bases, with 10 bases spanning the gap. CDR1 is MNHEY, CDR2 SVGAGI, per germline. The CDR3 is 14 residues long. CDR3 loop: CASSYRQVDNEQFF. CDR3 in DNA: TGTGCCAGCAGTTACAGGCAGGTAGACAATGAGCAGTTCTTC.

V and J are TRBV27 and TRBJ1-1, with 8 bases aligning to TRBD1. V was clipped by 5 bases and J by 8 bases; unmatched bases: 13. Germline values: CDR1 MNHEY, CDR2 SMNVEV (reference sequence). There are 15 residues in the CDR3. The CDR3: CASSNRGELEEEAFF. In nucleotides, the CDR3 is TGTGCCAGCAGTAACAGGGGGGAGTTAGAAGAAGAAGCTTTCTTT.

The chain uses TRBV11-2 and TRBJ2-1; D remains unclear. With 2 bases removed from V and 0 bases from J, the gap between germline ends came to 8 bases. CDR1 is SGHAT, CDR2 FQNNGV, per germline. CDR3 size: 15 residues. The CDR3 reads CASSLSLGSYNEQFF. The CDR3 DNA reads TGTGCCAGCAGCTTATCACTGGGCTCCTACAATGAGCAGTTCTTC.

The chain couples TRBV12-3 or TRBV12-4 to TRBJ1-1; D ambiguous. Between the trimmed V and J ends, which lost 5 bases and 10 bases, there was a span of 23 bases. There are 15 residues in the CDR3. CDR3 nucleotides: TGTGCCAGCAGTCCCAGCGCAGGAGGAACGGTTACAGCTTTCTTT. Translation gives CASSPSAGGTVTAFF.